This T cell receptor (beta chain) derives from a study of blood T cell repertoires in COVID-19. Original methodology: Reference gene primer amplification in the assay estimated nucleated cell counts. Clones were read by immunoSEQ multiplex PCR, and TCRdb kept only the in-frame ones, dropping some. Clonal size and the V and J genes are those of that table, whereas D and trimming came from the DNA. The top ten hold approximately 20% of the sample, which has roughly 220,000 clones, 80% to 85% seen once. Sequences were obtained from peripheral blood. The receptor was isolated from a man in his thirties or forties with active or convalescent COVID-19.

The chain's CDR3 is CASSITQTSYGYTF. DNA of the CDR3: TGTGCCAGTAGTATAACACAGACCTCCTATGGCTACACCTTC. This sequence joins TRBV19 and TRBJ1-2; D unclear. Germline assignment: CDR1 LNHDA and CDR2 SQIVND (reference sequence). The CDR3 contains 14 residues. V lost 2 bases and J 4 bases, leaving 11 bases between the germline ends.